The source of this T cell receptor beta chain is a study of CD8 T cells in ankylosing spondylitis. General study points: Reported data indicate significant enrichment of disease-linked clones within matched ankylosing spondylitis synovial fluid.

The V gene's germline CDR1 is SNHLY and CDR2 FYNNEI. V was clipped by 7 bases and J by 1 base, with 8 bases between them. The CDR3 runs to 12 residues. Each CDR3 protein gets one entry after TCRdb re-called the 5' RACE reads with MiXCR. The data contain fewer than 250,000 distinct CDR3 sequences, roughly a tenth of them singletons. This clonotype was observed a handful of times. As yet, its antigen is unknown. The source is a male donor with ankylosing spondylitis or in good health (not recorded which). The sample comprised blood, either unsorted or a sorted T cell fraction (not recorded which). The J gene is TRBJ2-7, the V gene TRBV2, with D unresolved. CDR3 DNA sequence: TGTGCCAGCACGGACCGATCCTACGAGCAGTACTTC. It encodes CASTDRSYEQYF.